A single sample is the source of the 28 T cell receptor beta chains below, sequenced in a study of PD-L1 blockade in urothelial cancer. Time point: pretreatment peripheral blood. Produced via immunoSEQ multiplex PCR; TCRdb's table is partial and in-frame only. The profile shows 50,000 to 55,000 clones, around 72% of them singletons. The material was PBMCs, obtained around atezolizumab (anti-PD-L1) treatment. Receptor source: a man in his 70s with urothelial cancer.

The chain combines TRBV7-9 with TRBJ2-3, with D perhaps matching TRBD2 (6 bases). From germline, CDR1 is SEHNR and CDR2 FQNEAQ (reference sequence). Trimming took 0 bases from V and 6 from J, leaving 10 bases between them. The CDR3 covers 14 residues. The CDR3 coding sequence is TGTGCCAGCAGCTTAGCGGGTAGCGGCGATACGCAGTATTTT. As protein: CASSLAGSGDTQYF.

This chain links TRBV19 with TRBJ1-4; 7 nucleotides align to TRBD1. This CDR3 region has 13 residues. CDR1 is LNHDA, CDR2 SQIVND, per germline (reference sequence). The V gene end was trimmed by 5 bases and the J gene end by 8 bases; junction bases not matched to a gene: 5. The CDR3 sequence: CASSGTEGEKLFF. Written as DNA, the CDR3 is TGTGCCAGTAGTGGGACAGAAGGGGAAAAACTGTTTTTT. The variable domain in full, with the rest retrieved from reference TRBV19 and TRBJ1-4, is DGGITQSPKYLFRKEGQNVTLSCEQNLNHDAMYWYRQDPGQGLRLIYYSQIVNDFQKGDIAEGYSVSREKKESFPLTVTSAQKNPTAFYLCASSGTEGEKLFFGSGTQLSVL.

This clone was picked up a small number of times. The chain couples TRBV11-3 to TRBJ2-4; maybe TRBD2 (6 bases). Germline V lookup: CDR1 SGHNT, CDR2 YENEEA. V lost 3 bases and J 0 bases, leaving 9 bases between the germline ends. This CDR3 spans 15 amino acids. CDR3 amino acids: CASSLGGLAKNIQYF. The CDR3 nucleotides are TGTGCCAGCAGCTTGGGGGGACTAGCCAAAAACATTCAGTACTTC. Full variable domain (missing parts from reference TRBV11-3 and TRBJ2-4): EAGVVQSPRYKIIEKKQPVAFWCNPISGHNTLYWYLQNLGQGPELLIRYENEEAVDDSQLPKDRFSAERLKGVDSTLKIQPAELGDSAVYLCASSLGGLAKNIQYFGAGTRLSVL.

This clone was counted a few times. The chain combines TRBV5-1 with TRBJ2-1, with 9 bases fitting TRBD2. Germline CDR1 reads SGHRS; CDR2 reads YFSETQ. This CDR3 has 16 residues. J gave up 5 bases and V 3 bases, and 9 bases lay outside the gene matches. As DNA, the CDR3 is TGCGCCAGCAGCTCTGGGGGCCTAGCGGGGCACAATGAGCAGTTCTTC. This translates into CASSSGGLAGHNEQFF.

This clone was detected only a few times. J is TRBJ1-2 and V is TRBV7-9; 7 nucleotides align to TRBD1. The CDR3 is made up of 16 amino acids. CDR1 is SEHNR and CDR2 is FQNEAQ in the germline V gene (reference sequence). Losses at the gene ends were 1 base for V and 4 bases for J; bases not matched to a gene: 9. In DNA, the CDR3 is TGTGCCAGCAGCTTAGTCGAGGGGGCGAAACGCTATGGCTACACCTTC. Translating it yields CASSLVEGAKRYGYTF.

This clone was found once. The chain has TRBV18 and TRBJ2-1; perhaps TRBD1 as D (6 bases). V was clipped by 0 bases and J by 0 bases, with 12 bases between them. The CDR3 has 17 amino acids. Germline V gives CDR1 KGHSH, CDR2 LQKENI. CDR3 loop: CASSPPPGDSSYNEQFF. CDR3 DNA: TGTGCCAGCTCACCACCTCCAGGGGATAGCTCCTACAATGAGCAGTTCTTC.

The chain combines TRBV5-1 with TRBJ1-3, with 7 bases identical to TRBD1. Per germline, CDR1 SGHRS and CDR2 YFSETQ. Trimming at V came to 2 bases and at J to 0 bases, leaving 2 bases not matched to a gene. This CDR3 has 15 residues. The CDR3 sequence: CASSLQGTSGNTIYF. The CDR3 bases are TGCGCCAGCAGCTTACAGGGGACCTCTGGAAACACCATATATTTT.

A few counts support this clone. The chain uses TRBV11-2 and TRBJ2-5; the match to TRBD2 covers 7 bases. The germline gives CDR1 SGHAT, CDR2 FQNNGV. This CDR3 contains 17 residues. V lost 3 bases, J lost 5 bases, and 15 bases stayed unmatched. The CDR3 here is CASSLARGGASGETQYF. The CDR3 nucleotides read TGTGCCAGCAGCTTGGCTAGGGGAGGGGCCTCAGGGGAGACCCAGTACTTC.

The chain links TRBV7-9 to TRBJ2-3; D unresolved. The CDR3 has 12 amino acids. In germline, CDR1 is SEHNR, CDR2 FQNEAQ (reference sequence). Trimming took 4 bases from V and 7 from J, leaving 9 bases between them. The DNA of the CDR3 is TGTGCCAGCAGCTCAGGCGTCTATACGCAGTATTTT. Translated: CASSSGVYTQYF.

J is TRBJ2-1 and V is TRBV28, with D unresolved. From germline, CDR1 is MDHEN and CDR2 SYDVKM. The CDR3 contains 13 residues. Trimming stripped 1 base from V and 4 bases from J, with 5 bases between. The chain's CDR3 is CASSLYSYNEQFF. CDR3 coding DNA: TGTGCCAGCAGTTTATATAGTTACAATGAGCAGTTCTTC.

This chain connects TRBV5-1 to TRBJ1-1; D not resolved. V was shortened by 3 bases and J by 8 bases, with 17 bases between the two germline ends. The CDR3 consists of 14 residues. Per germline, CDR1 SGHRS and CDR2 YFSETQ. The CDR3 protein is CASSSEPTTAEAFF. Here the CDR3 DNA reads TGCGCCAGCAGCTCTGAACCTACCACAGCAGAAGCTTTCTTT.

This chain uses TRBV7-7 with TRBJ2-2; 8 bases align to TRBD1. The CDR3 spans 13 residues. J lost 6 bases, V lost 8 bases, and 5 bases had no gene match. Germline values: CDR1 SSHAT, CDR2 FNYEAQ (reference sequence). CDR3 protein: CASGTGGSGELFF. The CDR3, as DNA: TGTGCCAGCGGGACAGGTGGTTCCGGGGAGCTGTTTTTT.

CDR3 protein: CASSPALGGHYYEQYF. CDR3 DNA sequence: TGCGCCAGCAGCCCGGCTCTCGGCGGACACTACTACGAGCAGTACTTC. The chain joins TRBV4-1 to TRBJ2-7; a weak D match, TRBD1 (5 bases). This CDR3 is 16 amino acids long. Germline V CDR1 and CDR2: MGHRA, YSYEKL. Trimming removed 4 bases from V and 3 bases from J, with 19 bases in between.

This chain links TRBV29-1 with TRBJ2-3; 12 bases match TRBD1. This CDR3 spans 16 amino acids. Germline loops: CDR1 SQVTM, CDR2 ANQGSEA. V gave up 2 bases and J gave up 4 bases; unmatched junction bases: 7. CDR3 nucleotide sequence: TGCAGCGTTGAACCCGGGACAGGGGGCCTGGCAGATACGCAGTATTTT. This gives the protein CSVEPGTGGLADTQYF.

The genes are TRBV6-1 and TRBJ2-3; D is possibly TRBD1 (6 bases). This CDR3 comprises 13 residues. V was pared by 10 bases and J by 5 bases, with 16 bases between. Germline CDR1 MNHNS, CDR2 SASEGT. The CDR3 is CATTGFWGDTQYF. As DNA, the CDR3 is TGTGCCACCACAGGGTTCTGGGGAGATACGCAGTATTTT.

V is TRBV5-5 and J is TRBJ1-2; D may be TRBD1 (5 bases). Germline V gives CDR1 SGHKS, CDR2 YYEKEE (reference sequence). V was cut by 4 bases and J by 7 bases, with 14 bases left in between. CDR3 size: 13 residues. CDR3: CASSMDIRAGYTF. The DNA of the CDR3 is TGTGCCAGCAGCATGGATATCAGGGCTGGCTACACCTTC.

V and J are TRBV11-2 and TRBJ2-7, with D possibly TRBD1 on 5 matching bases. The CDR3 is 15 amino acids. Trimming took 5 bases from V and 6 from J, leaving 20 bases between them. Germline lookup yields CDR1 SGHAT and CDR2 FQNNGV. CDR3 residues: CASSPRLLRGGEQYF. DNA of the CDR3: TGTGCCAGCAGCCCCCGACTGCTAAGGGGCGGCGAGCAGTACTTC.

The chain is built from TRBV19 and TRBJ2-2; 8 bases fit TRBD1. Germline-derived CDR1 and CDR2 are LNHDA and SQIVND (reference sequence). The J segment lost 4 bases and the V segment lost 10 bases, leaving 17 bases of the junction unmatched. The CDR3 loop spans 17 amino acids. The CDR3 sequence: CAKGDGTGDGSTGELFF. The CDR3 coding sequence is TGTGCCAAAGGGGACGGGACAGGAGATGGGAGCACCGGGGAGCTGTTTTTT. The whole variable domain, filled in from reference TRBV19 and TRBJ2-2, reads DGGITQSPKYLFRKEGQNVTLSCEQNLNHDAMYWYRQDPGQGLRLIYYSQIVNDFQKGDIAEGYSVSREKKESFPLTVTSAQKNPTAFYLCAKGDGTGDGSTGELFFGEGSRLTVL.

The V gene is TRBV7-9, the J gene TRBJ2-1; no firm D call. V shed 6 bases and J shed 8 bases, with 11 bases lying between them. There are 12 residues in the CDR3. Germline V gene sequence: CDR1 SEHNR, CDR2 FQNEAQ (reference sequence). CDR3 loop: CASSQTLDEQFF. CDR3 DNA sequence: TGTGCCAGCAGTCAGACTCTGGATGAGCAGTTCTTC.

In DNA form, the CDR3 reads TGTGCCAGCAGCCAGGTCGGGGGGCTAAACACTGAAGCTTTCTTT. This gives the protein CASSQVGGLNTEAFF. V is TRBV5-5 and J is TRBJ1-1; possibly TRBD1 for D (6 bases). The CDR3 runs to 15 residues. Per germline, CDR1 SGHKS and CDR2 YYEKEE (reference sequence). Trimming removed 4 bases from V and 2 bases from J, with 15 bases in between.

This clone was detected a few times. The J gene is TRBJ2-7, the V gene TRBV19; 8 bases agree with TRBD1. With V trimmed by 4 bases and J by 3 bases, 8 bases remained unmatched. Germline assignment: CDR1 LNHDA and CDR2 SQIVND (reference sequence). The CDR3 length is 15 residues. The CDR3 reads CASSTGQGGHYEQYF. For the CDR3, the DNA is TGTGCCAGTAGTACCGGACAGGGCGGTCACTACGAGCAGTACTTC. Full variable domain (missing parts from reference TRBV19 and TRBJ2-7): DGGITQSPKYLFRKEGQNVTLSCEQNLNHDAMYWYRQDPGQGLRLIYYSQIVNDFQKGDIAEGYSVSREKKESFPLTVTSAQKNPTAFYLCASSTGQGGHYEQYFGPGTRLTVT.

This chain uses TRBV7-9 with TRBJ2-3, with 8 nucleotides matching TRBD1. V shed 3 bases, J shed 0 bases, and the junction held 2 bases outside the gene matches. There are 15 residues in the CDR3. From germline, CDR1 is SEHNR and CDR2 FQNEAQ (reference sequence). As DNA, the CDR3 is TGTGCCAGCAGCTTTAACAGGGGGAGCACAGATACGCAGTATTTT. This gives the protein CASSFNRGSTDTQYF.

This clone has only a few counts. J is TRBJ1-4 and V is TRBV6-5; 7 bases align to TRBD1. The germline CDR1 and CDR2 sequences are MNHEY and SVGAGI. The CDR3 is 12 residues long. J lost 8 bases, V lost 6 bases, and 3 bases had no gene match. The CDR3 DNA reads TGTGCCAGCAGGAGGGGGCGAGAAAAACTGTTTTTT. Protein sequence: CASRRGREKLFF.

The chain recombines TRBV28 with TRBJ1-1, with TRBD1 matching over 12 bases. Losses at the gene ends were 6 bases for V and 8 bases for J; bases not matched to a gene: 10. In germline, CDR1 is MDHEN, CDR2 SYDVKM. The CDR3 loop spans 15 amino acids. CDR3 in DNA: TGTGCCAGCAGACCATTTGGGGGACAGGGGGCGGAAGCTTTCTTT. This translates into CASRPFGGQGAEAFF.

The V gene is TRBV4-3, the J gene TRBJ2-2; a possible D gene is TRBD2 (7 bases). CDR1 and CDR2 from the germline V gene are LGHNA and YSLEER. Between the trimmed V and J ends, which lost 3 bases and 1 base, there was a span of 12 bases. The CDR3 has 16 residues. The DNA for the CDR3 is TGCGCCAGCAGCCAGGGGGGCGGGAGGAACACCGGGGAGCTGTTTTTT. Its translation: CASSQGGGRNTGELFF.

V and J are TRBV2 and TRBJ1-4, with 8 bases that match TRBD1. Germline-derived CDR1 and CDR2 are SNHLY and FYNNEI. Trimming took 5 bases from V and 7 from J; bases not matched to a gene: 9. CDR3 size: 15 residues. In nucleotides, the CDR3 is TGTGCCAGCAGTCGAGACGCCAGGGGGCGTGAAAAACTGTTTTTT. It is translated as CASSRDARGREKLFF.

The V and J genes are TRBV6-5 and TRBJ1-2; 9 nucleotides agree with TRBD1. Trimming removed 2 bases from V and 7 bases from J; junction bases left unmatched: 5. Per the germline V gene, CDR1 is MNHEY and CDR2 is SVGAGI. This CDR3 has 14 residues. The DNA of the CDR3 is TGTGCCAGCAGTTACCAACAGGGGGCTCGTGGCTACACCTTC. Encoded protein: CASSYQQGARGYTF.

The chain carries TRBV2 and TRBJ2-7; tentative D call: TRBD2 (7 bases). Trimming pared 6 bases from V and 8 bases from J, leaving 20 bases between. This CDR3 is 14 amino acids long. In germline, CDR1 is SNHLY, CDR2 FYNNEI. CDR3 DNA sequence: TGTGCCAGCAGGGGGGAGGGGGGCGCTTTCAAGCAGTACTTC. Its translation: CASRGEGGAFKQYF.